The 27 T cell receptor beta chains below all came from one sample that was sequenced in a study of Graves' ophthalmopathy and Graves' hyperthyroidism. The authors amplified TCR beta CDR3 regions, and they did so from RNA transcripts for repertoire sequencing. Second-round multiplex PCR came after a first-round RT-PCR that employed HTBI primers. TCRdb ran MiXCR on the multiplex PCR reads and lists one entry per CDR3 protein. The profile covers about 640,000 distinct CDR3 sequences, with roughly 39% appearing a single time and 3.3% taken by the ten largest. Source material: peripheral blood. These receptors were collected from an adult man with Graves' ophthalmopathy.

This clonotype has ten or more counts. This chain links TRBV5-8 with TRBJ2-5; D remains unclear. Between the trimmed V and J ends, which lost 2 bases and 3 bases, there was a span of 11 bases. The germline gives CDR1 SGHTS, CDR2 YDEGEE. This CDR3 is 14 amino acids long. The CDR3 DNA is TGTGCCAGCAGCTTCCGAGGCGGTAAAGAGACCCAGTACTTC. Amino acids: CASSFRGGKETQYF.

As for this clonotype: Being one base from a much bigger clone, this may be a read error. In nucleotides, the CDR3 is TGCGCCAGCAGCTCGGTGGGCAGAGACGAGCAGTACTTC. Translated: CASSSVGRDEQYF. This chain links TRBV5-1 with TRBJ2-5; D remains unclear. Matching the DNA end better, TRBJ2-7 makes the J call doubtful. The CDR3 is made up of 13 amino acids. In germline, CDR1 is SGHRS, CDR2 YFSETQ.

A note on this clonotype: The junction shows a germline mismatch at one end, possibly a read error. The chain uses TRBV2 and TRBJ1-4, with 9 bases identical to TRBD1. There are 15 residues in the CDR3. The germline gives CDR1 SNHLY, CDR2 FYNNEI. This CDR3 is CASSQYGQGNDKLFF. The CDR3 nucleotides are TGCGCCAGCAGCCAATACGGACAGGGGAATGATAAACTGTTTTTT. Filled out from reference TRBV2 and TRBJ1-4, the complete variable domain reads EPEVTQTPSHQVTQMGQEVILRCVPISNHLYFYWYRQILGQKVEFLVSFYNNEISEKSEIFDDQFSVERPDGSNFTLKIRSTKLEDSAMYFCASSQYGQGNDKLFFGSGTQLSVL.

This chain connects TRBV7-9 to TRBJ2-2; a possible D gene is TRBD1 (6 bases). V was pared by 1 base and J by 4 bases, with 10 bases between. The germline V gene encodes CDR1 SEHNR and CDR2 FQNEAQ (reference sequence). This CDR3 has 15 residues. The CDR3 DNA reads as TGTGCCAGCAGCTTAGGGGCAGGGGCCACCGGGGAGCTGTTTTTT. The encoded protein is CASSLGAGATGELFF. Complete variable domain (other parts from reference TRBV7-9 and TRBJ2-2): DTGVSQNPRHKITKRGQNVTFRCDPISEHNRLYWYRQTLGQGPEFLTYFQNEAQLEKSRLLSDRFSAERPKGSFSTLEIQRTEQGDSAMYLCASSLGAGATGELFFGEGSRLTVL.

This clonotype was recorded at least ten times. The rearrangement uses TRBV20-1 and TRBJ2-7; D tentatively reads TRBD1 or TRBD2 (6 bases each). CDR1 and CDR2 from the germline V gene are DFQATT and SNEGSKA (reference sequence). This CDR3 region has 13 residues. The CDR3 DNA reads as TGCAGCGCAAAGGGGGACTTTCACTACGAGCAGTACTTC. Translating it yields CSAKGDFHYEQYF.

This chain connects TRBV11-3 to TRBJ1-1; 7 bases fit TRBD1. The CDR3 extends over 16 amino acids. After removal of 3 bases from V and 0 bases from J, the junction contained 7 bases not matched to a gene. The germline CDR1 and CDR2 sequences are SGHNT and YENEEA. As DNA, the CDR3 is TGTGCCAGCAGCTTGGATGGGACAGTTTTGAACACTGAAGCTTTCTTT. Translated, it gives CASSLDGTVLNTEAFF.

V is TRBV7-9 and J is TRBJ2-7, with TRBD2 as a possible D gene (6 bases). The CDR3 runs 16 residues. V was trimmed by 5 bases and J by 5 bases, leaving 22 bases between them. The germline V gene has CDR1 SEHNR and CDR2 FQNEAQ (reference sequence). CDR3 coding DNA: TGTGCCAGCAGCCAAGGAGGGGAACCCTTCATCCACGAGCAGTACTTC. This gives the protein CASSQGGEPFIHEQYF. Based on the CDR3 plus reference TRBV7-9 and TRBJ2-7, the full variable domain is DTGVSQNPRHKITKRGQNVTFRCDPISEHNRLYWYRQTLGQGPEFLTYFQNEAQLEKSRLLSDRFSAERPKGSFSTLEIQRTEQGDSAMYLCASSQGGEPFIHEQYFGPGTRLTVT.

The chain links TRBV9 to TRBJ1-4; no clear D. Looked up from germline, CDR1 is SGDLS and CDR2 is YYNGEE. The CDR3 has 15 residues. The V end lost 6 bases, the J end lost 0 bases, and 12 bases lay between the germline ends. CDR3 sequence: CASTPTGTTNEKLFF. In nucleotides, the CDR3 is TGTGCCAGCACCCCCACCGGGACAACTAATGAAAAACTGTTTTTT. Supplemented by reference TRBV9 and TRBJ1-4, the full variable domain reads DSGVTQTPKHLITATGQRVTLRCSPRSGDLSVYWYQQSLDQGLQFLIQYYNGEERAKGNILERFSAQQFPDLHSELNLSSLELGDSALYFCASTPTGTTNEKLFFGSGTQLSVL.

V usage is TRBV7-9 and J usage is TRBJ2-7; D remains unclear. The V gene lost 6 bases and the J gene lost 5 bases, with 14 bases spanning the gap. The CDR3 has 13 amino acids. Germline loops: CDR1 SEHNR, CDR2 FQNEAQ (reference sequence). The chain's CDR3 is CASSSPSRDEQYF. The DNA of the CDR3 is TGTGCCAGCAGTTCCCCTTCACGGGACGAGCAGTACTTC. The full variable domain, its missing parts supplied by reference TRBV7-9 and TRBJ2-7, is DTGVSQNPRHKITKRGQNVTFRCDPISEHNRLYWYRQTLGQGPEFLTYFQNEAQLEKSRLLSDRFSAERPKGSFSTLEIQRTEQGDSAMYLCASSSPSRDEQYFGPGTRLTVT.

The table lists this clonotype with a count of one. With a much larger clone just one base away, this may be a read error. This chain connects TRBV10-2 to TRBJ2-5; 9 bases fit TRBD2. This CDR3 spans 15 amino acids. V was clipped by 4 bases and J by 4 bases; unmatched bases: 7. Per the germline V gene, CDR1 is WSHSY and CDR2 is SAAADI. The CDR3 reads CASSGQRGVGETQYF. The CDR3 DNA sequence: TGCGCCAGCAGTGGCCAGCGGGGGGTTGGAGAGACCCAGTACTTC.

The chain combines TRBV20-1 with TRBJ1-1; D call uncertain. The CDR3 loop spans 13 amino acids. Trimming cost V 6 bases and J 2 bases, with 13 bases left between them. Germline V lookup: CDR1 DFQATT, CDR2 SNEGSKA (reference sequence). The CDR3 region is CSAPRTLNTEAFF. The DNA for the CDR3 is TGCAGTGCCCCTAGGACCCTTAACACTGAAGCTTTCTTT.

This clonotype was seen many times. This chain connects TRBV12-3 or TRBV12-4 to TRBJ2-7; 11 nucleotides line up with TRBD1. The CDR3 consists of 15 residues. Trimming took 6 bases from V and 4 from J; bases not matched to a gene: 8. The CDR3 protein is CASRPGTGGRYEQYF. For the CDR3, the DNA is TGTGCCAGCAGACCAGGGACAGGGGGAAGGTACGAGCAGTACTTC.

The rearrangement links TRBV20-1 to TRBJ1-4; 9 bases align to TRBD1. Germline CDR1 is DFQATT and CDR2 is SNEGSKA (reference sequence). V gave up 5 bases and J gave up 2 bases; unmatched junction bases: 15. The CDR3 sequence is 18 residues long. The CDR3 reads CSAESGTGSLSTNEKLFF. The CDR3, as DNA: TGCAGTGCTGAAAGCGGGACAGGGAGTCTGTCGACTAATGAAAAACTGTTTTTT.

The chain employs TRBV20-1 and TRBJ2-5; 13 bases are shared with TRBD2. The junction had 6 bases not matched to a gene; V was cut back by 0 bases and J by 5 bases. The CDR3 contains 16 residues. Germline assignment: CDR1 DFQATT and CDR2 SNEGSKA (reference sequence). Here the CDR3 DNA reads TGCAGTGCTAGAGATTTCGGACTAGCGGGAGTGGAGACCCAGTACTTC. Residues: CSARDFGLAGVETQYF.

This clonotype was counted a few times. J is TRBJ2-3 and V is TRBV29-1, with D maybe TRBD2 (7 bases). Deletions cut 3 bases from V and 1 base from J, with 11 bases between. CDR3 length: 14 residues. Germline lookup yields CDR1 SQVTM and CDR2 ANQGSEA. CDR3 protein: CSVEGGRGTDTQYF. DNA of the CDR3: TGCAGCGTTGAGGGGGGGCGAGGCACAGATACGCAGTATTTT.

Remarks on this clonotype: Just one base apart from a much larger clone, this may be a read error. The V and J genes are TRBV5-8 and TRBJ1-1, with TRBD1 matching over 7 bases. This CDR3 has 13 residues. Germline lookup yields CDR1 SGHTS and CDR2 YDEGEE. The CDR3 bases are TGCGCCAGCAGCCCCCAACAGGGGACTGAAGCTCTCTTT. Translation gives CASSPQQGTEALF.

V gene TRBV20-1 combines with J gene TRBJ1-5; 8 nucleotides agree with TRBD1. Trimming cost V 3 bases and J 2 bases; bases outside gene matches: 6. This CDR3 comprises 15 residues. The germline V gene has CDR1 DFQATT and CDR2 SNEGSKA (reference sequence). Here the CDR3 DNA reads TGCAGTGCTAGCGGGGGACAGGTGGGCAATCAGCCCCAGCATTTT. It codes for CSASGGQVGNQPQHF.

The table lists this clonotype with many counts. This chain joins TRBV7-2 and TRBJ2-7; D remains ambiguous. From germline, CDR1 is SGHTA and CDR2 FQGNSA. The CDR3 runs to 13 residues. V was trimmed by 8 bases and J by 6 bases, leaving 17 bases between them. The CDR3 loop reads CASGPFTSLEQYF. CDR3 nucleotides: TGTGCCAGCGGGCCCTTCACATCTCTCGAGCAGTACTTC.

This clonotype has a count of ten or more. The rearrangement links TRBV7-9 to TRBJ2-7; 11 bases agree with TRBD2. The V segment lost 5 bases and the J segment 3 bases; nucleotides outside the gene matches: 3. CDR3 length: 14 residues. Germline CDR1 is SEHNR and CDR2 is FQNEAQ (reference sequence). CDR3 sequence (DNA): TGTGCCAGCAGCACTAGCGGGAGTGTCTACGAGCAGTACTTC. This encodes CASSTSGSVYEQYF.

V gene TRBV6-6 combines with J gene TRBJ1-2; the match to TRBD1 covers 9 bases. Germline V gives CDR1 MNHNY, CDR2 SVGAGI (reference sequence). The CDR3 contains 14 residues. V was clipped by 9 bases and J by 0 bases; unmatched bases: 5. The CDR3 DNA reads as TGTGCCAGAGGGGGGACAGGGCCTAACTATGGCTACACCTTC. Its translation: CARGGTGPNYGYTF.

This clonotype was seen many times. This chain connects TRBV7-8 to TRBJ2-5; perhaps TRBD2 as D (6 bases). This CDR3 is 16 amino acids long. V lost 1 base to trimming and J lost 2 bases, with 14 bases between them. The V gene's germline CDR1 is SGHVS and CDR2 FQNEAQ. CDR3 in amino acids: CASSLGVGGAQETQYF. Here the CDR3 DNA reads TGTGCCAGCAGCTTAGGGGTAGGAGGGGCACAAGAGACCCAGTACTTC.

The sample holds many counts of this clonotype. This chain joins TRBV12-3 or TRBV12-4 and TRBJ1-4, with 12 bases that match TRBD1. The CDR3 extends over 15 amino acids. With V trimmed by 3 bases and J by 8 bases, 4 bases remained unmatched. The CDR3 reads CASSFAGQGAEKLFF. The CDR3 DNA is TGTGCCAGCAGTTTTGCGGGACAGGGGGCAGAAAAACTGTTTTTT.

The rearrangement uses TRBV5-4 and TRBJ2-7; 7 nucleotides agree with TRBD1. Germline CDR1 SGHNT, CDR2 YYREEE (reference sequence). Losses at the gene ends were 2 bases for V and 2 bases for J; bases not matched to a gene: 4. The CDR3 covers 14 residues. The CDR3 here is CASSFSGTAYEQYF. The CDR3 nucleotides read TGTGCCAGCAGCTTTTCCGGGACAGCCTACGAGCAGTACTTC. Complete variable domain (other parts from reference TRBV5-4 and TRBJ2-7): ETGVTQSPTHLIKTRGQQVTLRCSSQSGHNTVSWYQQALGQGPQFIFQYYREEENGRGNFPPRFSGLQFPNYSSELNVNALELDDSALYLCASSFSGTAYEQYFGPGTRLTVT.

This clonotype was found a few times. The rearrangement uses TRBV6-5 and TRBJ2-7, with D perhaps TRBD2 (6 bases). The V end was cut by 6 bases, the J end by 6 bases, with 15 bases between. The CDR3 extends over 13 amino acids. CDR1 is MNHEY and CDR2 is SVGAGI in the germline V gene. The CDR3 DNA reads TGTGCCAGCAGGGAGGGAGGCACAAGCGAGCAGTACTTC. It encodes CASREGGTSEQYF.

Turning to this clonotype: Because it lacks the conserved phenylalanine or tryptophan at the end, this CDR3 is likely a read error. The chain is built from TRBV6-6 and TRBJ1-2; 11 bases are shared with TRBD1. Germline values: CDR1 MNHNY, CDR2 SVGAGI (reference sequence). CDR3 length: 15 residues. After removal of 5 bases from V and 6 bases from J, the junction contained 8 bases not matched to a gene. Here the CDR3 DNA reads TGTGCCAGCAGTGCCCCCGGACAGGGGGCAGATGGCTACACCATC. Translated: CASSAPGQGADGYTI.

The chain recombines TRBV2 with TRBJ2-7; D perhaps matches TRBD2 (5 bases). This CDR3 spans 14 amino acids. V lost 8 bases and J lost 5, with 19 bases in between. Germline V gene lookup returns CDR1 SNHLY and CDR2 FYNNEI. Written as DNA, the CDR3 is TGTGCCAGCTCGAACGGACTGTCTCTGCACGAGCAGTACTTC. Amino acid sequence: CASSNGLSLHEQYF.

V usage is TRBV7-9 and J usage is TRBJ1-2, with 10 bases identical to TRBD1. The CDR3 length is 16 residues. V gave up 4 bases and J gave up 3 bases; unmatched junction bases: 8. Germline values: CDR1 SEHNR, CDR2 FQNEAQ (reference sequence). The DNA for the CDR3 is TGTGCCAGCAGCTCCCCGCCCGGGACAGGGGACTATGGCTACACCTTC. It translates to CASSSPPGTGDYGYTF.